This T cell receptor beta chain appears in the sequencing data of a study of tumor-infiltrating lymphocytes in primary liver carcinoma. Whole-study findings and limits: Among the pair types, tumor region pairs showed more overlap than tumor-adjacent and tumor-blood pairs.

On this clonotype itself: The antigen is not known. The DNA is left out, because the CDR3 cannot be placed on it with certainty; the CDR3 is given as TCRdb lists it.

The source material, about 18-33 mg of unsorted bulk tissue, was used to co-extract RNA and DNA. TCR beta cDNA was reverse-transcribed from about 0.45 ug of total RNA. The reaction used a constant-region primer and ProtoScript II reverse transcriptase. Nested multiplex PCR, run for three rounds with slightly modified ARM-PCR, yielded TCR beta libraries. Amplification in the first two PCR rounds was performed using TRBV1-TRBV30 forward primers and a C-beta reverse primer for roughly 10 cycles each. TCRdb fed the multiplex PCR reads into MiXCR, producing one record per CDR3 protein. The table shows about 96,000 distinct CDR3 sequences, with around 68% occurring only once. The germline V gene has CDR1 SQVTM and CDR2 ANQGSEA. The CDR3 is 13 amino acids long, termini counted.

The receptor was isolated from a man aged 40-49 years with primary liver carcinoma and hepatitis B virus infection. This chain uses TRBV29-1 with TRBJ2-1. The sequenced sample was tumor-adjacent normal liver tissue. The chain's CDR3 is CSVGAGIYNGQLF.